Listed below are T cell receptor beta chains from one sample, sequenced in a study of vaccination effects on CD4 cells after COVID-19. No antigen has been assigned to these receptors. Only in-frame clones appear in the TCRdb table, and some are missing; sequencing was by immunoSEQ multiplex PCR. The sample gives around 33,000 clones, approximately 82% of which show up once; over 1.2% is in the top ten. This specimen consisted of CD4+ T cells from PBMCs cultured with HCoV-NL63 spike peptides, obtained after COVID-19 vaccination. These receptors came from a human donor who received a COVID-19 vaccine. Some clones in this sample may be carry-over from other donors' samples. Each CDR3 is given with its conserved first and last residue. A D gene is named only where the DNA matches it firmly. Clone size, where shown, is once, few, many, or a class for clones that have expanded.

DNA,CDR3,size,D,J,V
TGTGCCATCTCGAGCGGGGACACTGAAGCTTTCTTT,CAISSGDTEAFF,NA,NA,TRBJ1-1,TRBV10-3
TGTGCCAGCAGCCTGACAGGGACCACCTACAATGAGCAGTTCTTC,CASSLTGTTYNEQFF,NA,TRBD1,TRBJ2-1,TRBV5-5
TGTGCCGGACAGGGGGGTGAGACCCAGTACTTC,CAGQGGETQYF,NA,TRBD1,TRBJ2-5,TRBV2
TGTGCCACCAGTGAACCAATAGCGGGGGCCCAAGAGACCCAGTACTTC,CATSEPIAGAQETQYF,NA,TRBD2,TRBJ2-5,TRBV24-1
TGTGCCAGCAGCTTAGTTGAGGGGACCAACGTCCTGACTTTC,CASSLVEGTNVLTF,NA,NA,TRBJ2-6,TRBV7-9
TGTGCCAGCAGCCCCACAGGACAGGTCCATGGCTACACCTTC,CASSPTGQVHGYTF,few,TRBD1,TRBJ1-2,TRBV3-1/TRBV3-2
TGCGCCAGCAGCTTGTCGGTTTTAGCGAACACTGAAGCTTTCTTT,CASSLSVLANTEAFF,NA,NA,TRBJ1-1,TRBV5-1
TGTGCCAGCAGCTTGGGGTCGCTAGGTAATTCACCCCTCCACTTT,CASSLGSLGNSPLHF,few,NA,TRBJ1-6,TRBV5-5
TGTGCCAGCTCACCAAACGGGGGGACAGATACGCAGTATTTT,CASSPNGGTDTQYF,NA,TRBD2,TRBJ2-3,TRBV18
TGTGCTAGTAGTATATTCCCCGGACAGGGGAAAAATCAGCCCCAGCATTTT,CASSIFPGQGKNQPQHF,NA,TRBD1,TRBJ1-5,TRBV19
TGTGCCAGCTCCCATCGAACCGGGACGGTAAATGAAAAACTGTTTTTT,CASSHRTGTVNEKLFF,NA,NA,TRBJ1-4,TRBV18
TGCAGCGGAGAGGGACAGGGCGGTACTGAAGCTTTCTTT,CSGEGQGGTEAFF,NA,TRBD1,TRBJ1-1,TRBV29-1
TGTGCCAGCAGCCCCCACAGTTGGGCTAACTATGGCTACACCTTC,CASSPHSWANYGYTF,NA,NA,TRBJ1-2,TRBV5-5
TGTGCCAGCAGCCAGGGACAGGCAACTAATGAAAAACTGTTTTTT,CASSQGQATNEKLFF,once,TRBD1,TRBJ1-4,TRBV7-2
TGTGCCAGCAGCAAGCAGGGTCCACCGAACAATGAGCAGTTCTTC,CASSKQGPPNNEQFF,once,NA,TRBJ2-1,TRBV7-2
TGTGCCAGCAGCTTAAGAGGTAGCACCGGGGAGCTGTTTTTT,CASSLRGSTGELFF,NA,NA,TRBJ2-2,TRBV7-3
TGTGCCAGCGGGCAGGGAGCCACCATATATTTT,CASGQGATIYF,few,NA,TRBJ1-3,TRBV12-3/TRBV12-4
TGTGCCAGCAGGGGTATCCATAACTATGGCTACACCTTC,CASRGIHNYGYTF,NA,NA,TRBJ1-2,TRBV28
TGTGCCAGCAGCTTTGGAGGGGCACTCGGAAACACCATATATTTT,CASSFGGALGNTIYF,NA,NA,TRBJ1-3,TRBV5-5
TGTGCCAGCAGCTTAGGCCCCGCCCCTGAAGAGACCCAGTACTTC,CASSLGPAPEETQYF,once,NA,TRBJ2-5,TRBV7-2
TGCGCCAGCAGCTTGGGCCAGCCGAACACCGGGGAGCTGTTTTTT,CASSLGQPNTGELFF,NA,NA,TRBJ2-2,TRBV5-1
TGTGCCAGCAGTTTGACACCCAGGGTTCAGTACTTC,CASSLTPRVQYF,NA,NA,TRBJ2-4,TRBV28
TGCAGCGTTGAAGTCCTCCGGGGGATGAACACTGAAGCTTTCTTT,CSVEVLRGMNTEAFF,NA,NA,TRBJ1-1,TRBV29-1
TGTGCCAGCAGAATAGGACAGGGGGCCTATGGCTACACCTTC,CASRIGQGAYGYTF,NA,TRBD1,TRBJ1-2,TRBV2
TGTGCCAGCAGCCCGGACTACCTAAGCACAGATACGCAGTATTTT,CASSPDYLSTDTQYF,medium-sized,NA,TRBJ2-3,TRBV7-2
TGTGCCAGCAGCATAGACAGGGGGCTAAGTGAGGGCTACACCTTC,CASSIDRGLSEGYTF,NA,TRBD1,TRBJ1-2,TRBV7-8
TGTGCCGGTAGTTGGACGAATCAGCCCCAGCATTTT,CAGSWTNQPQHF,NA,NA,TRBJ1-5,TRBV19
TGCGCCAGCAGCTTGGCGTCAGCCCAACTCTATGGCTACACCTTC,CASSLASAQLYGYTF,NA,NA,TRBJ1-2,TRBV5-1
TGCAGCGTGGGTAGCGGGGGGGCCGTCTACAATGAGCAGTTCTTC,CSVGSGGAVYNEQFF,NA,TRBD2,TRBJ2-1,TRBV29-1
TGTGCCAGCAGCGGGGAACAGGGGCTTACGCAGTATTTT,CASSGEQGLTQYF,NA,TRBD1,TRBJ2-3,TRBV5-8
TGTGCCAGCAGCCCTTCGACAGGGGGGGATGAAAAACTGTTTTTT,CASSPSTGGDEKLFF,NA,TRBD1,TRBJ1-4,TRBV3-1/TRBV3-2
TGCGCCAGCAGCTTCCAACAGGGGGATGAGCAGTTCTTC,CASSFQQGDEQFF,once,TRBD1,TRBJ2-1,TRBV5-1